This T cell receptor (beta chain) was documented in a study of cytomegalovirus exposure and HLA in healthy donors. Findings and caveats of the study: A later analysis found first-cohort TCR clusters tended to co-occur in the 120 validation repertoires. The study listed 164 cytomegalovirus-associated TCR beta chains. There were some public TCRs occurring in many donors, but most TCR sequences were rare.

Among the 120 or so subjects of the validation cohort, separate from the approximately 700-subject first cohort, were the donors. Repertoires were generated with immunoSEQ multiplex PCR, while TCRdb's copy carries only in-frame clones and drops some. The table has about 350,000 clones, roughly 87% seen once. J was trimmed by 11 bases and V by 7 bases; bases with no gene match: 8. CDR3 length equals 12 residues. From germline, CDR1 is SQVTM and CDR2 ANQGSEA. Many counts were recorded for this clone. The antigen is undetermined. This sequence originates from a woman in her thirties in good health and CMV-seropositive. This rearrangement joins TRBV29-1 to TRBJ2-3, with 11 bases fitting TRBD1. The sequenced sample consisted of PBMCs. The chain's CDR3 is CSARTGGKGQYF. The CDR3 coding sequence is TGCAGCGCCAGGACAGGGGGCAAAGGGCAGTATTTT.